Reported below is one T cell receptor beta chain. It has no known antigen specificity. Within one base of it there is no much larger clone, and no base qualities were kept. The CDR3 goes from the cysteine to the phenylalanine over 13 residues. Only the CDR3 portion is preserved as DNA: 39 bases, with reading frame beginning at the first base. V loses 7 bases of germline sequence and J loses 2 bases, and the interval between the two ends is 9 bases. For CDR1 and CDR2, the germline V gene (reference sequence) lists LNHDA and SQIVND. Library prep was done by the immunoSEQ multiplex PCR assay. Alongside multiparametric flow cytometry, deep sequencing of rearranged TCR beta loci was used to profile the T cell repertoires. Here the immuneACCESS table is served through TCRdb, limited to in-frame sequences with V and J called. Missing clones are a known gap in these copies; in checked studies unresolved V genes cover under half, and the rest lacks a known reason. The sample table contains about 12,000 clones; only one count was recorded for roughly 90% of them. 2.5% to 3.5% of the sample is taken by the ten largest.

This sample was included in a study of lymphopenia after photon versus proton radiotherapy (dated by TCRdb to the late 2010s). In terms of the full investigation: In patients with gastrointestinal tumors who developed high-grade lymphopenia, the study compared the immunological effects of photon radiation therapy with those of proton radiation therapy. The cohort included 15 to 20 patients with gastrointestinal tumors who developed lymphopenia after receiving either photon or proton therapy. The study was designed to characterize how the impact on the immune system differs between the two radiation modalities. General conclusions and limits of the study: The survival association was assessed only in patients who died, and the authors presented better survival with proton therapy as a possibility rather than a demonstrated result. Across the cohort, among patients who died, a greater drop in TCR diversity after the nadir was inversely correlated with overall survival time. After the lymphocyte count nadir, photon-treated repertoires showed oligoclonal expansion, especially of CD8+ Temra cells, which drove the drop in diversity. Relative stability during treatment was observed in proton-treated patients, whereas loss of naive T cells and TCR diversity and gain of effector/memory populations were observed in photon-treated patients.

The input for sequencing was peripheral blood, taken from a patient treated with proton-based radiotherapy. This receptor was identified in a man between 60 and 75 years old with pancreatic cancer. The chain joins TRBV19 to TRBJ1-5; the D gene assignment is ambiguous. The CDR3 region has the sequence CASKGNGNQPQHF. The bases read TGTGCCAGTAAAGGGAATGGCAATCAGCCCCAGCATTTT.